Each of the 28 T cell receptor beta chains below was sequenced from the same sample in a study of TIL therapy for anti-PD-1-resistant metastatic lung cancer. Noted time point: pre-treatment sample, taken before nivolumab and TIL therapy. The tumor samples were excised metastases, mostly pleural nodules or supraclavicular lymph nodes. The libraries were made with immunoSEQ v3. Repertoires were generated with immunoSEQ multiplex PCR, while TCRdb's copy carries only in-frame clones and drops some. The data show tens of thousands of clones, about two thirds seen once. This material consisted of tumor tissue, taken at baseline. All receptors derive from a person between 30 and 79 years old with non-small cell lung cancer.

The chain uses TRBV7-2 and TRBJ2-3; D is possibly TRBD1 or TRBD2 (5 bases each). There are 12 residues in the CDR3. CDR1 and CDR2 (germline): SGHTA, FQGNSA. Trimming removed 7 bases from V and 9 bases from J, with 14 bases in between. The CDR3 is CASTVGTRTQYF. In nucleotides, the CDR3 is TGTGCCAGCACCGTCGGGACCCGCACGCAGTATTTT.

The chain has TRBV19 and TRBJ2-6; D is ambiguous. This CDR3 has 15 amino acids. The ends were cut back, 5 bases at V and 2 bases at J, with 10 bases in the middle. The germline V gene encodes CDR1 LNHDA and CDR2 SQIVND (reference sequence). CDR3 DNA: TGTGCCAGTAGTCTGTACAGCCCTGGGGCCAACGTCCTGACTTTC. Translated, it gives CASSLYSPGANVLTF.

The chain joins TRBV7-2 to TRBJ2-2; 7 nucleotides line up with TRBD1. Germline lookup yields CDR1 SGHTA and CDR2 FQGNSA. This CDR3 contains 15 residues. V dropped 5 bases and J dropped 0; count of bases not matched to a gene: 3. The CDR3 DNA reads as TGTGCCAGCAGCCCGGACAGGACGAACACCGGGGAGCTGTTTTTT. Translated, it gives CASSPDRTNTGELFF.

The chain uses TRBV5-1 and TRBJ2-1; TRBD2 aligns across 14 bases. With V trimmed by 4 bases and J by 0 bases, 6 bases remained unmatched. The germline CDR1 and CDR2 sequences are SGHRS and YFSETQ. This CDR3 spans 18 amino acids. The DNA for the CDR3 is TGCGCCAGCAGCCTATGGACTAGCGGGGGGAGCTCCTACAATGAGCAGTTCTTC. This encodes CASSLWTSGGSSYNEQFF.

CDR3 amino acids: CASSLGGASYEQYF. The CDR3 nucleotides are TGTGCCAGCAGTTTAGGGGGTGCCTCCTACGAGCAGTACTTC. V is TRBV28 and J is TRBJ2-7; D may match TRBD1 or TRBD2 (5 bases each). The V gene lost 2 bases and the J gene lost 0 bases, with 8 bases spanning the gap. The CDR3 consists of 14 residues. Germline CDR1 and CDR2: MDHEN and SYDVKM.

This clone has only a few counts. V usage is TRBV16 and J usage is TRBJ1-4, with TRBD1 identical over 7 bases. Trimming took 2 bases from V and 7 from J; bases not matched to a gene: 4. Looked up from germline, CDR1 is KGHSY and CDR2 is FQNENV. This CDR3 region has 14 residues. CDR3 nucleotides: TGTGCCAGCAGCCAACCGAACAGGGGTGAAAAACTGTTTTTT. Translated, it gives CASSQPNRGEKLFF.

The chain carries TRBV5-5 and TRBJ1-2; tentative D call: TRBD1 (6 bases). Per germline, CDR1 SGHKS and CDR2 YYEKEE (reference sequence). Trimming removed 5 bases at V and 8 bases at J, with 16 bases between. The CDR3 has 13 amino acids. Here the CDR3 reads CASRPDRLWGYTF. CDR3 in DNA: TGTGCCAGCAGACCCGACAGGCTTTGGGGCTACACCTTC. The variable domain in full, completed from reference TRBV5-5 and TRBJ1-2, reads DAGVTQSPTHLIKTRGQQVTLRCSPISGHKSVSWYQQVLGQGPQFIFQYYEKEERGRGNFPDRFSARQFPNYSSELNVNALLLGDSALYLCASRPDRLWGYTFGSGTRLTVV.

This clone has just one count. The V gene is TRBV29-1, the J gene TRBJ1-1, with D hard to call. V was shortened by 6 bases and J by 3 bases, with 8 bases between the two germline ends. The CDR3 consists of 11 residues. CDR1 is SQVTM, CDR2 ANQGSEA, per germline. The CDR3 DNA reads as TGCAGCGTGCACCGGGACACTGAAGCTTTCTTT. Translating it yields CSVHRDTEAFF.

The chain links TRBV19 to TRBJ1-2; D is unresolved. The CDR3 runs 14 residues. CDR1 is LNHDA and CDR2 is SQIVND in the germline V gene (reference sequence). The V end lost 4 bases, the J end lost 4 bases, and 13 bases lay between the germline ends. The CDR3 DNA reads as TGTGCCAGTAGTACAGACAAGGTTACCTATGGCTACACCTTC. Protein: CASSTDKVTYGYTF.

The chain carries TRBV9 and TRBJ2-1; 9 nucleotides agree with TRBD2. The germline gives CDR1 SGDLS, CDR2 YYNGEE. Trimming at V came to 1 base and at J to 7 bases, leaving 9 bases not matched to a gene. The CDR3 contains 16 residues. CDR3 region: CASSVSSGGQRNEQFF. The CDR3 DNA follows: TGTGCCAGCAGCGTATCCAGCGGGGGGCAGAGGAATGAGCAGTTCTTC.

The chain employs TRBV5-1 and TRBJ1-4; no firm D call. From germline, CDR1 is SGHRS and CDR2 YFSETQ. The CDR3 has 11 residues. Trimming cost V 10 bases and J 12 bases, with 16 bases left between them. CDR3 sequence reads: CAARPGKQLFF. The CDR3 DNA reads TGCGCCGCCCGTCCCGGGAAACAACTGTTTTTT.

V gene TRBV7-9 combines with J gene TRBJ1-1; D call uncertain. Trimming pared 4 bases from V and 1 base from J, leaving 13 bases between. Germline CDR1 reads SEHNR; CDR2 reads FQNEAQ (reference sequence). The CDR3 has 15 amino acids. CDR3 DNA: TGTGCCAGCAGCTCTACCCTAGGACGGAACACTGAAGCTTTCTTT. This translates into CASSSTLGRNTEAFF.

The V and J genes are TRBV19 and TRBJ2-7; 10 bases are shared with TRBD2. This CDR3 is built from 13 residues. Germline CDR1 reads LNHDA; CDR2 reads SQIVND (reference sequence). V was clipped by 4 bases and J by 3 bases; unmatched bases: 0. CDR3 sequence (DNA): TGTGCCAGTAGTACTAGCGGGGGCTACGAGCAGTACTTC. Translation: CASSTSGGYEQYF.

This clone was recorded only once. The V call is TRBV7-9, the J call TRBJ1-5; 8 nucleotides match TRBD1. The germline V gene has CDR1 SEHNR and CDR2 FQNEAQ (reference sequence). The CDR3 sequence is 17 residues long. Unmatched junction bases numbered 16, after V lost 5 bases and J lost 7 bases. This chain's CDR3 is CASSPDGQGFIGQPQHF. The CDR3, as DNA: TGTGCCAGCAGCCCCGACGGACAGGGTTTTATCGGGCAGCCCCAGCATTTT.

The chain employs TRBV25-1 and TRBJ2-1; D is perhaps TRBD2 (6 bases). The CDR3 totals 14 residues. V lost 9 bases and J lost 0, with 12 bases in between. Germline lookup yields CDR1 MGHDK and CDR2 SYGVNS. CDR3 in amino acids: CASRGTSSYNEQFF. The CDR3 DNA reads as TGTGCCAGTAGAGGGACTTCCTCCTACAATGAGCAGTTCTTC.

This clone showed up just a few times. The chain links TRBV11-3 to TRBJ2-2, with 10 bases that match TRBD1. From germline, CDR1 is SGHNT and CDR2 YENEEA. The CDR3 totals 16 residues. V shed 4 bases and J 9 bases; nucleotides not matched to a gene: 11. The CDR3 protein is CASSYSGTGEIRELFF. CDR3 sequence (DNA): TGTGCCAGCAGCTATTCCGGGACAGGGGAAATCCGGGAGCTGTTTTTT.

The J gene is TRBJ2-5, the V gene TRBV6-6; 8 nucleotides line up with TRBD1. The trim removed 6 bases at V and 5 bases at J, leaving 11 bases unmatched. Germline V gene data show CDR1 as MNHNY and CDR2 as SVGAGI (reference sequence). This CDR3 has 15 amino acids. CDR3 nucleotides: TGTGCCAGCAGCCCTGGACAGGGCTTTGGGGAGACCCAGTACTTC. It is translated as CASSPGQGFGETQYF.

This chain joins TRBV27 and TRBJ1-6; D possibly corresponds to TRBD1 (5 bases). This CDR3 has 14 residues. CDR1 and CDR2 from the germline V gene are MNHEY and SMNVEV (reference sequence). Trimming pared 3 bases from V and 8 bases from J, leaving 11 bases between. This CDR3 is CASSFQGTHSPLHF. The DNA for the CDR3 is TGTGCCAGCAGTTTTCAGGGAACGCATTCACCCCTCCACTTT.

The chain links TRBV5-1 to TRBJ1-3; D is ambiguous. The germline V gene encodes CDR1 SGHRS and CDR2 YFSETQ. This CDR3 contains 13 residues. V lost 0 bases to trimming and J lost 4 bases, with 5 bases between them. The CDR3 nucleotides are TGCGCCAGCAGCTTGGTTTCGGGAAACACCATATATTTT. It specifies CASSLVSGNTIYF.

The gene calls are TRBV29-1 and TRBJ2-7; perhaps TRBD2 as D (5 bases). Germline V CDR1 and CDR2: SQVTM, ANQGSEA. V was shortened by 4 bases and J by 7 bases, with 11 bases between the two germline ends. The CDR3 covers 11 residues. The CDR3 region is CSVVDPGEQYF. CDR3 in DNA: TGCAGCGTTGTGGATCCGGGAGAGCAGTACTTC.

The chain couples TRBV7-3 to TRBJ1-4, with D perhaps TRBD1 (6 bases). Looked up from germline, CDR1 is SGHTA and CDR2 is FQGTGA. V lost 3 bases, J lost 7 bases, and 12 bases lay in between. The CDR3 contains 14 residues. The CDR3 loop is CASSFGRGGEKLFF. The CDR3 bases are TGTGCCAGCAGCTTCGGCAGGGGAGGTGAAAAACTGTTTTTT.

V gene TRBV4-1 combines with J gene TRBJ2-7; 8 bases are shared with TRBD1. The ends lost 7 bases at V and 4 bases at J; junction bases unmatched: 12. This CDR3 spans 15 amino acids. The germline V gene has CDR1 MGHRA and CDR2 YSYEKL. The CDR3 bases are TGCGCCAGCAAAATGGTCAGGGGGCTAGGATACGAGCAGTACTTC. Its translation: CASKMVRGLGYEQYF.

This clone was observed once. The chain recombines TRBV28 with TRBJ2-5; D possibly uses TRBD1 or TRBD2 (5 bases each). The V end was cut by 2 bases, the J end by 5 bases, with 18 bases between. Germline V lookup: CDR1 MDHEN, CDR2 SYDVKM. The CDR3 totals 16 residues. CDR3: CASSLEGQGVQETQYF. CDR3 sequence (DNA): TGTGCCAGCAGTTTAGAGGGGCAGGGAGTCCAGGAGACCCAGTACTTC.

The chain recombines TRBV28 with TRBJ1-5; 7 bases fit TRBD1. V shed 1 base, J shed 0 bases, and the junction held 6 bases outside the gene matches. The CDR3 has 17 residues. The germline V gene encodes CDR1 MDHEN and CDR2 SYDVKM. DNA for the CDR3: TGTGCCAGCAGTTTATACAGGGGCATTAGTAGCAATCAGCCCCAGCATTTT. Amino acid sequence: CASSLYRGISSNQPQHF.

V usage is TRBV30 and J usage is TRBJ1-2, with TRBD1 matching over 9 bases. The CDR3 consists of 15 residues. CDR1 is GTSNPN, CDR2 SVGIG, per germline (reference sequence). Trimming cost V 3 bases and J 8 bases; bases outside gene matches: 13. CDR3 in DNA: TGTGCCTGGAGCCCCCCATGGGACAGGGCGAAAGGCTACACCTTC. It is translated as CAWSPPWDRAKGYTF.

This clone was observed a few times. The chain recombines TRBV6-5 with TRBJ1-2; TRBD1 is a possible D gene (5 bases). Per germline, CDR1 MNHEY and CDR2 SVGAGI. Trimming shortened V by 2 bases and J by 8 bases, and 9 bases separated the two germline ends. The CDR3 has 12 residues. The CDR3 nucleotides are TGTGCCAGCAGTTACCGAGGGACCGGCTACACCTTC. Its protein is CASSYRGTGYTF.

This chain uses TRBV27 with TRBJ1-2; TRBD1 agrees at 9 bases. The CDR3 length is 13 residues. Germline-derived CDR1 and CDR2 are MNHEY and SMNVEV (reference sequence). V dropped 6 bases and J dropped 7; count of bases not matched to a gene: 6. The CDR3 nucleotides are TGTGCCAGCAGAGCCCGACAGGGGGTTGGCTACACCTTC. It codes for CASRARQGVGYTF.

J is TRBJ1-5 and V is TRBV5-1, with no clear D. This CDR3 has 14 residues. The V and J ends lost 4 bases and 3 bases respectively, with 11 bases between them. The germline V gene encodes CDR1 SGHRS and CDR2 YFSETQ. The CDR3 DNA is TGCGCCAGCAGCCCTGGGGATCCCAATCAGCCCCAGCATTTT. Translating it yields CASSPGDPNQPQHF.